This T cell receptor (beta chain) stems from a study of T cell repertoires in cytomegalovirus infection. V lost 4 bases, J lost 14 bases, and 5 bases stayed unmatched. This CDR3 has 11 amino acids. The germline V gene encodes CDR1 SGHDT and CDR2 YYEEEE. Each CDR3 protein gets one entry after TCRdb re-called the reads with MiXCR. The data hold 400,000 or so distinct CDR3 sequences, with roughly 30% observed a single time. This sequence originates from a human donor in good health (CMV status not recorded). Some clones in this sample may be carry-over from other donors' samples. The chain links TRBV5-6 to TRBJ2-1; 8 nucleotides match TRBD1. Sequencing was performed on PBMCs. The CDR3 coding sequence is TGTGCCAGCAGCACGGACAGGGAGGAGTTCTTC. Amino acids: CASSTDREEFF. The full variable domain, rest sourced from reference TRBV5-6 and TRBJ2-1, is DAGVTQSPTHLIKTRGQQVTLRCSPKSGHDTVSWYQQALGQGPQFIFQYYEEEERQRGNFPDRFSGHQFPNYSSELNVNALLLGDSALYLCASSTDREEFFGPGTRLTVL.